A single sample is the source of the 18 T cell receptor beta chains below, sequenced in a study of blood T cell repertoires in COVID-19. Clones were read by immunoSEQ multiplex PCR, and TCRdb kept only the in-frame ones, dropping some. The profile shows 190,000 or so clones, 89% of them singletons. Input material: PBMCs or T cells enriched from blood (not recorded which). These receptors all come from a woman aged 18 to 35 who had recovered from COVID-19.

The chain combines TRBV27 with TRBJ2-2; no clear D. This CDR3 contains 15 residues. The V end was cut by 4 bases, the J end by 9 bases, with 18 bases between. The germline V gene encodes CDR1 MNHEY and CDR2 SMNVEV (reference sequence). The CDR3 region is CASSSDMDELRELFF. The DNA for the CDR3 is TGTGCCAGCAGTTCCGACATGGATGAGTTGAGGGAGCTGTTTTTT.

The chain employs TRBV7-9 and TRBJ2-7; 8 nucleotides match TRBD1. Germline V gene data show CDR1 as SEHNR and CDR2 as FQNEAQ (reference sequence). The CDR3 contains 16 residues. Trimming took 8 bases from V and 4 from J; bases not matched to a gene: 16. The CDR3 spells CASGKMEPGQVYEQYF. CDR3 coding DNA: TGTGCCAGCGGGAAGATGGAACCGGGACAGGTTTACGAGCAGTACTTC.

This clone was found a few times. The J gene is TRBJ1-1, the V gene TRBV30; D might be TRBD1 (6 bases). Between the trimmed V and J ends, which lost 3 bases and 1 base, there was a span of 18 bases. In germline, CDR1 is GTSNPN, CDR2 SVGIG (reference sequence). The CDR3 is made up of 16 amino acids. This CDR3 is CAWRPLGASANTEAFF. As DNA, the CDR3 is TGTGCCTGGAGACCCTTGGGGGCGTCAGCGAACACTGAAGCTTTCTTT.

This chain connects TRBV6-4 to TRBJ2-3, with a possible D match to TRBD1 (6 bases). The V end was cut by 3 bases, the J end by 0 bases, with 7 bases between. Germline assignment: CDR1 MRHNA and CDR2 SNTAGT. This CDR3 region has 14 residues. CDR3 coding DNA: TGTGCCAGCAGTGAGGGGGCTAGCACAGATACGCAGTATTTT. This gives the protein CASSEGASTDTQYF.

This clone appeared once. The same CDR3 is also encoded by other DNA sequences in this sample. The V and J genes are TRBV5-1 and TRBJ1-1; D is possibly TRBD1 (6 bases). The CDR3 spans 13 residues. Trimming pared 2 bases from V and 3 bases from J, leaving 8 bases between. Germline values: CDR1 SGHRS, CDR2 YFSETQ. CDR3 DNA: TGCGCCAGCAGCTTATCAGGGGACACTGAAGCTTTCTTT. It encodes CASSLSGDTEAFF. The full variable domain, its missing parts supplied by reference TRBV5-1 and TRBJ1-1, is KAGVTQTPRYLIKTRGQQVTLSCSPISGHRSVSWYQQTPGQGLQFLFEYFSETQRNKGNFPGRFSGRQFSNSRSEMNVSTLELGDSALYLCASSLSGDTEAFFGQGTRLTVV.

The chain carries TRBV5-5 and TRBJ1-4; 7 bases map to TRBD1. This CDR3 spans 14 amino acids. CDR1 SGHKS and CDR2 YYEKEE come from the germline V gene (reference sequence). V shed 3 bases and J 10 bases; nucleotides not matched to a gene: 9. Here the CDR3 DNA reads TGTGCCAGCAGCTCGTCCCGGGACAGCGCAAAACTGTTTTTT. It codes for CASSSSRDSAKLFF.

This CDR3 is CASSLNRAYEQYF. CDR3 nucleotide sequence: TGTGCCAGTAGTCTCAACAGAGCCTACGAGCAGTACTTC. The V call is TRBV19, the J call TRBJ2-7; D is ambiguous. The CDR3 runs 13 residues. V gave up 5 bases and J gave up 2 bases, with 10 bases separating them. CDR1 is LNHDA, CDR2 SQIVND, per germline (reference sequence).

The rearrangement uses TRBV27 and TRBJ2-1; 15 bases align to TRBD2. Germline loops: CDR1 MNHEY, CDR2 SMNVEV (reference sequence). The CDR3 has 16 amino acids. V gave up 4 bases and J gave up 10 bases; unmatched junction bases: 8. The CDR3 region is CASSSPGLAGGWEQFF. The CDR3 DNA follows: TGTGCCAGCAGTTCCCCGGGACTAGCGGGGGGATGGGAGCAGTTCTTC.

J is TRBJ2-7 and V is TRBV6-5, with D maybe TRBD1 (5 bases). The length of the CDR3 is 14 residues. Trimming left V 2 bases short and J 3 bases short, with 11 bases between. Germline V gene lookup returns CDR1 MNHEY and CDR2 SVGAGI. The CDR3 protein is CASSYLGHLYEQYF. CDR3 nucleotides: TGTGCCAGCAGTTACCTAGGACACCTCTACGAGCAGTACTTC.

DNA for the CDR3: TGTGCCAGCAGTTACTCTCCGACAGATAATCAGCCCCAGCATTTT. Translating it yields CASSYSPTDNQPQHF. The chain employs TRBV6-5 and TRBJ1-5; perhaps TRBD1 as D (5 bases). Germline assignment: CDR1 MNHEY and CDR2 SVGAGI. The CDR3 consists of 15 residues. V was trimmed by 0 bases and J by 4 bases, leaving 10 bases between them.

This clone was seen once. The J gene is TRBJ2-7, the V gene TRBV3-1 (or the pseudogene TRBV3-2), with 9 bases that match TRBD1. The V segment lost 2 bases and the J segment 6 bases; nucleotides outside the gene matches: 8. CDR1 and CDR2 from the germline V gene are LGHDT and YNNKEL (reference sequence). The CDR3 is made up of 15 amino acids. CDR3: CASSQLGQGLGEQYF. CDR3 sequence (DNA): TGTGCCAGCAGCCAACTAGGACAGGGGCTAGGCGAGCAGTACTTC.

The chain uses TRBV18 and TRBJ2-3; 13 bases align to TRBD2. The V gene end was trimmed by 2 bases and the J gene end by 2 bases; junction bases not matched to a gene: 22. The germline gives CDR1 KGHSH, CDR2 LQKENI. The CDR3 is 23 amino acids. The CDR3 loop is CASSPFGRQVGLAGIENTDTQYF. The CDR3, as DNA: TGTGCCAGCTCACCATTTGGCCGACAGGTGGGACTAGCGGGGATTGAGAACACAGATACGCAGTATTTT.

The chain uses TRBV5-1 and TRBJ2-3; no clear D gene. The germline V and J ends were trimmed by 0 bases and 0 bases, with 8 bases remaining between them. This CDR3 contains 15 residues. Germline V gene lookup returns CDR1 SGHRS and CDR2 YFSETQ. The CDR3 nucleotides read TGCGCCAGCAGCTTGGAATCGGTTAGCACAGATACGCAGTATTTT. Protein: CASSLESVSTDTQYF.

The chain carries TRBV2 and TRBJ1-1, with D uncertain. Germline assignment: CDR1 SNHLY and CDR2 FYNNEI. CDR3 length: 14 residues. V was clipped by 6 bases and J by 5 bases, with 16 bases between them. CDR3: CASRFGSPGTEAFF. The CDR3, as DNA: TGTGCCAGCAGGTTCGGGTCGCCCGGGACTGAAGCTTTCTTT. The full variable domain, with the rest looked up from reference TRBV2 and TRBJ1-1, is EPEVTQTPSHQVTQMGQEVILRCVPISNHLYFYWYRQILGQKVEFLVSFYNNEISEKSEIFDDQFSVERPDGSNFTLKIRSTKLEDSAMYFCASRFGSPGTEAFFGQGTRLTVV.

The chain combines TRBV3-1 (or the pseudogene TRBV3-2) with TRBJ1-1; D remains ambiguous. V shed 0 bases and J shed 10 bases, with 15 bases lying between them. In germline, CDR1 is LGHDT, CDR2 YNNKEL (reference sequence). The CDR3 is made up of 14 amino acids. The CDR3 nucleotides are TGTGCCAGCAGCCAAGATCGAGGGCGCGGGGTAGCTTTCTTT. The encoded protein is CASSQDRGRGVAFF.

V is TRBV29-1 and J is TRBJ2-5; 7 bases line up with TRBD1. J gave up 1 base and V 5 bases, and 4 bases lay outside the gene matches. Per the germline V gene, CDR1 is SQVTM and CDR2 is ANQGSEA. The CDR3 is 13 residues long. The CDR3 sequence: CSVNRGIQETQYF. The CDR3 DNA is TGCAGCGTTAACAGGGGTATCCAAGAGACCCAGTACTTC.

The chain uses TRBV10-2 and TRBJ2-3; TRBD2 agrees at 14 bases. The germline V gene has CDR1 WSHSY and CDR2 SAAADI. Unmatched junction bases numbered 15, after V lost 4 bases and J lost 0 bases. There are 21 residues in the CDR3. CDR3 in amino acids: CASSGRGFGTSGGPSTDTQYF. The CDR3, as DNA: TGCGCCAGCAGTGGAAGAGGGTTCGGGACTAGCGGGGGCCCGAGCACAGATACGCAGTATTTT.

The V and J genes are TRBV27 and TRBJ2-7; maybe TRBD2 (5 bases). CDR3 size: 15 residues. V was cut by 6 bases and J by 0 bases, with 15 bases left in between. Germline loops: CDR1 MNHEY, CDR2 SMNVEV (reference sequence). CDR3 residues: CASRDAGSVSYEQYF. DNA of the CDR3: TGTGCCAGCAGGGATGCTGGGAGCGTCTCCTACGAGCAGTACTTC.